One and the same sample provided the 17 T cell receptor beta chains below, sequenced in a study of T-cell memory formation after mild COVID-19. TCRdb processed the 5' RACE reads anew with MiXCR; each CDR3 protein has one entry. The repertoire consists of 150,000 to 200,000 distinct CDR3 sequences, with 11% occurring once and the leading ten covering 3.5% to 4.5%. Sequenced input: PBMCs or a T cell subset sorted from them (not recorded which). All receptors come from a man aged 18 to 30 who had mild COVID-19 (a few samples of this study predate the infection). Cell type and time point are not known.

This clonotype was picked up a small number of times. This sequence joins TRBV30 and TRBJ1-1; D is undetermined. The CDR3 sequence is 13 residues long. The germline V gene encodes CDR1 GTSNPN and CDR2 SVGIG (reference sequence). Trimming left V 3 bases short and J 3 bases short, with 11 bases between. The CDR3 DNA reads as TGTGCCTGGAGCCGAAATACTGACACTGAAGCTTTCTTT. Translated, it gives CAWSRNTDTEAFF.

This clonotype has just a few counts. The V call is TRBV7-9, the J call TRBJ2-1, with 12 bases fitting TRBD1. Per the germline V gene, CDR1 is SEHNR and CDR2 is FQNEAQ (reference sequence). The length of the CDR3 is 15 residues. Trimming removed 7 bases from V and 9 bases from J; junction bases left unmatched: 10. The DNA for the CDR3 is TGTGCCAGCAAGCTCGGGACAGGGGGCTTGGGTGAGCAGTTCTTC. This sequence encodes CASKLGTGGLGEQFF.

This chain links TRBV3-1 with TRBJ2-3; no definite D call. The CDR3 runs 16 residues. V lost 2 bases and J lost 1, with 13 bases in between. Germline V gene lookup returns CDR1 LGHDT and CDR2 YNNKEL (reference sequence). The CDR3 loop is CASSQMPLEGTDTQYF. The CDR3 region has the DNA TGTGCCAGCAGCCAAATGCCCCTCGAGGGCACAGATACGCAGTATTTT.

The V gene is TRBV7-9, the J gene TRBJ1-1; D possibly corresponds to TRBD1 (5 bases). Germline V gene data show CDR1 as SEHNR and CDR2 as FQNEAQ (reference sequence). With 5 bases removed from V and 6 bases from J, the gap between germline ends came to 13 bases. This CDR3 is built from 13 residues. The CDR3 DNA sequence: TGTGCCAGCAGCCCAAGGGCGGGGGCTGAAGCTTTCTTT. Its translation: CASSPRAGAEAFF.

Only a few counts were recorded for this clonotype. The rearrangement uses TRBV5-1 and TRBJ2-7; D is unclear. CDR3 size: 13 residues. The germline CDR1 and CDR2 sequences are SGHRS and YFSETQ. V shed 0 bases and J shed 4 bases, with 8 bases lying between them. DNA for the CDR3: TGCGCCAGCAGCTTGGTTTCAGGATACGAGCAGTACGTC. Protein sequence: CASSLVSGYEQYV.

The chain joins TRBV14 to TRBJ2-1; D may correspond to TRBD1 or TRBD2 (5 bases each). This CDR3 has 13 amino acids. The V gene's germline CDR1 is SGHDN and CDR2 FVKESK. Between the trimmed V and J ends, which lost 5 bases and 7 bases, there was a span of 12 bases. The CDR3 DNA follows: TGTGCCAGCAGCTTAACGGGGACGAATGAGCAGTTCTTC. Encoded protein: CASSLTGTNEQFF.

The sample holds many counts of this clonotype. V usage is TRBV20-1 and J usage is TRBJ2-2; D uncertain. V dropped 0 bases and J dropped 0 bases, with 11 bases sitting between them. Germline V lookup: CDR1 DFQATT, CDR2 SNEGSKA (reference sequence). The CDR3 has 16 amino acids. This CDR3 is CSARDHRRSNTGELFF. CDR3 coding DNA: TGCAGTGCTAGAGATCACCGGCGATCGAACACCGGGGAGCTGTTTTTT.

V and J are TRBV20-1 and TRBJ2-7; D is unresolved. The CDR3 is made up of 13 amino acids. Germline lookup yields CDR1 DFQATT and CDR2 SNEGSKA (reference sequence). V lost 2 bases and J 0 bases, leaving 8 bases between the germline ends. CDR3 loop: CSARPVFSYEQYF. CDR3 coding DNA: TGCAGTGCTAGACCAGTCTTCTCCTACGAGCAGTACTTC.

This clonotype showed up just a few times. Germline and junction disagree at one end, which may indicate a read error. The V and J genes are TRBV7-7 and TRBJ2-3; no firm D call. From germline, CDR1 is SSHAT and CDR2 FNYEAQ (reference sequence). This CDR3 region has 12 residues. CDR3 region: CASSVEGNTQYF. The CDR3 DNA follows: TGTGCTAGCAGCGTGGAAGGGAATACGCAGTATTTT.

The CDR3 spells CASSRSWQGGANVLTF. CDR3 nucleotides: TGTGCCAGCAGTCGAAGTTGGCAGGGTGGGGCCAACGTCCTGACTTTC. This sequence joins TRBV6-5 and TRBJ2-6; TRBD1 might be the D (5 bases). CDR3 length: 16 residues. The germline V and J ends were trimmed by 5 bases and 3 bases, with 14 bases remaining between them. The germline V gene encodes CDR1 MNHEY and CDR2 SVGAGI.

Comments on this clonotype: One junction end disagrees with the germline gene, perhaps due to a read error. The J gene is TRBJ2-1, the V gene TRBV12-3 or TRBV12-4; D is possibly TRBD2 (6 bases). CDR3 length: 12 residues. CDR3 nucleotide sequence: TGTGCCAGCAGTTTACCTCTAGCGATGAGGATCTTC. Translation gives CASSLPLAMRIF.

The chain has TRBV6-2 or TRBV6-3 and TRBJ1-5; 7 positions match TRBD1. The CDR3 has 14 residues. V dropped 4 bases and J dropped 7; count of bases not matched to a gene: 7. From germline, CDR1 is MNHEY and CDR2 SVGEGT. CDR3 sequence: CASSSADRAQPQHF. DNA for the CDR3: TGTGCCAGCAGTTCCGCCGACAGGGCCCAGCCCCAGCATTTT.

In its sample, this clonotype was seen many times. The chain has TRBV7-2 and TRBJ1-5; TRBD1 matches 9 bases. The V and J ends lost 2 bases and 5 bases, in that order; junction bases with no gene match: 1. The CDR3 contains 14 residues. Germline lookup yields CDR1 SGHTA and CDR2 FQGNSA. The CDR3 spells CASSLWTGDQPQHF. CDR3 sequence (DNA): TGTGCCAGCAGCTTATGGACAGGGGATCAGCCCCAGCATTTT.

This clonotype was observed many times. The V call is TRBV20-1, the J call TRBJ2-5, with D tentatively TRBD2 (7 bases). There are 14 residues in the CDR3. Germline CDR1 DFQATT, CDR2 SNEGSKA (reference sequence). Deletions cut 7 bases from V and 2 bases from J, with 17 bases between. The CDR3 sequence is CSVTGGAEQETQYF. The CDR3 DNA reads TGCAGTGTGACTGGGGGGGCGGAACAAGAGACCCAGTACTTC.

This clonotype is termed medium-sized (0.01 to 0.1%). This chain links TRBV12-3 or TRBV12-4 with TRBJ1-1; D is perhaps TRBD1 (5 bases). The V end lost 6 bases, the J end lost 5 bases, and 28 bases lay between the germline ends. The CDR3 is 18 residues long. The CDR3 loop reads CASRAPGRPNIIGTEAFF. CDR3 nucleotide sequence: TGTGCCAGCAGAGCCCCGGGACGCCCGAACATTATAGGGACTGAAGCTTTCTTT.

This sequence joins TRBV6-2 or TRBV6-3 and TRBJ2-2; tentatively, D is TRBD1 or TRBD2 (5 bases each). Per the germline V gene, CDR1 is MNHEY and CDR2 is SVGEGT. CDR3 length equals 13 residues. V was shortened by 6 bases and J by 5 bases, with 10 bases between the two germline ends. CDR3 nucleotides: TGTGCCAGCAGAGGGACGTGGACCGGGGAGCTGTTTTTT. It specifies CASRGTWTGELFF.

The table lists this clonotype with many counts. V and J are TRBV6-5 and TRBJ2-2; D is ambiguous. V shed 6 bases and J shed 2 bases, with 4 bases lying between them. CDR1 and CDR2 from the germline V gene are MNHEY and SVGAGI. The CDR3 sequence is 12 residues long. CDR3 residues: CASRINTGELFF. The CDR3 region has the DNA TGTGCCAGCAGAATTAACACCGGGGAGCTGTTTTTT.